The 15 T cell receptor beta chains below come from one sample, sequenced in a study of blood T cell repertoires in COVID-19. Assay used: immunoSEQ multiplex PCR; TCRdb lists only in-frame clones, some missing. This table has 140,000 or so clones, around 86% appearing once. The sequencing sample was made of peripheral blood. The receptors originated from a human donor in a cohort sampled during active COVID-19.

The rearrangement uses TRBV19 and TRBJ1-4; the match to TRBD1 covers 8 bases. From germline, CDR1 is LNHDA and CDR2 SQIVND (reference sequence). This CDR3 comprises 14 residues. The J segment lost 8 bases and the V segment lost 7 bases, leaving 9 bases of the junction unmatched. CDR3 coding DNA: TGTGCCAGTACCCCGGACAGGGATCGGGAAAAACTGTTTTTT. This translates into CASTPDRDREKLFF.

The chain links TRBV7-8 to TRBJ1-4; 9 nucleotides align to TRBD1. The CDR3 extends over 17 amino acids. The germline CDR1 and CDR2 sequences are SGHVS and FQNEAQ. The V and J ends lost 7 bases and 3 bases, in that order; junction bases with no gene match: 12. CDR3 residues: CASTLRDRATPNEKLFF. The CDR3 DNA is TGTGCCAGCACCTTGAGGGACAGGGCCACCCCTAATGAAAAACTGTTTTTT.

In this sample, this clone turned up once. The chain is built from TRBV27 and TRBJ2-5; the D gene is possibly TRBD1 (5 bases). The CDR3 is 14 amino acids. CDR1 is MNHEY, CDR2 SMNVEV, per germline (reference sequence). The ends were cut back, 2 bases at V and 2 bases at J, with 9 bases in the middle. CDR3 protein: CASSLGHTQETQYF. CDR3 DNA sequence: TGTGCCAGCAGTTTAGGACATACTCAAGAGACCCAGTACTTC.

The V call is TRBV5-5, the J call TRBJ2-3, with D maybe TRBD2 (6 bases). Germline CDR1 and CDR2: SGHKS and YYEKEE (reference sequence). The CDR3 length is 15 residues. V was shortened by 4 bases and J by 0 bases, with 12 bases between the two germline ends. The CDR3 here is CASSPLAASTDTQYF. The CDR3 DNA reads TGTGCCAGCAGCCCTTTAGCGGCTAGCACAGATACGCAGTATTTT. Supplemented by reference TRBV5-5 and TRBJ2-3, the full variable domain reads DAGVTQSPTHLIKTRGQQVTLRCSPISGHKSVSWYQQVLGQGPQFIFQYYEKEERGRGNFPDRFSARQFPNYSSELNVNALLLGDSALYLCASSPLAASTDTQYFGPGTRLTVL.

This rearrangement joins TRBV7-9 to TRBJ2-3, with 7 bases that match TRBD2. Trimming removed 2 bases from V and 2 bases from J; junction bases left unmatched: 7. There are 16 residues in the CDR3. The V gene's germline CDR1 is SEHNR and CDR2 FQNEAQ (reference sequence). Here the CDR3 reads CASSLTVGRATDTQYF. In nucleotides, the CDR3 is TGTGCCAGCAGCTTAACGGTTGGGAGGGCCACAGATACGCAGTATTTT.

The chain carries TRBV9 and TRBJ2-2, with 9 nucleotides matching TRBD1. The CDR3 contains 16 residues. Looked up from germline, CDR1 is SGDLS and CDR2 is YYNGEE. V dropped 3 bases and J dropped 1; count of bases not matched to a gene: 4. CDR3 sequence: CASSAGTGLNTGELFF. The CDR3 nucleotides read TGTGCCAGCAGCGCCGGGACAGGGTTGAACACCGGGGAGCTGTTTTTT.

This chain links TRBV15 with TRBJ2-7; tentative D call: TRBD1 (6 bases). V was clipped by 1 base and J by 0 bases, with 10 bases between them. This CDR3 region has 15 residues. The germline gives CDR1 LNHNV, CDR2 YYDKDF (reference sequence). The CDR3 nucleotides read TGTGCCACCAGCAGAGGGGGACACAGCTCCTACGAGCAGTACTTC. It codes for CATSRGGHSSYEQYF.

The genes are TRBV18 and TRBJ2-7, with D maybe TRBD1 (5 bases). V gave up 6 bases and J gave up 4 bases, with 22 bases separating them. The CDR3 has 16 residues. Germline V gives CDR1 KGHSH, CDR2 LQKENI. The CDR3 DNA reads as TGTGCCAGCTCCCCGGCCGTGGCAGGGTATGATTACGAGCAGTACTTC. Translating gives CASSPAVAGYDYEQYF.

J is TRBJ2-7 and V is TRBV5-1; tentative D call: TRBD1 (7 bases). The CDR3 is made up of 18 amino acids. Germline V gene lookup returns CDR1 SGHRS and CDR2 YFSETQ. V gave up 0 bases and J gave up 3 bases, with 22 bases separating them. CDR3: CASSLGTLPGGINYEQYF. In nucleotides, the CDR3 is TGCGCCAGCAGCTTGGGGACTCTGCCAGGGGGGATTAACTACGAGCAGTACTTC.

This clone has only a few counts. Written as DNA, the CDR3 is TGTGCCAGCACCATACCTGGGGCTAGCGTCTACGAGCAGTACTTC. Translating it yields CASTIPGASVYEQYF. The rearrangement joins TRBV28 to TRBJ2-7; a weak D match, TRBD2 (6 bases). In germline, CDR1 is MDHEN, CDR2 SYDVKM. The CDR3 runs 15 residues. Deletions cut 7 bases from V and 3 bases from J, with 19 bases between.

V and J are TRBV23-1 and TRBJ2-7; 8 nucleotides align to TRBD1. TRBV23-1 is an open reading frame, and its role is uncertain. Unmatched junction bases numbered 12, after V lost 6 bases and J lost 2 bases. This CDR3 has 16 amino acids. The CDR3 DNA follows: TGCGCCAGCAGCCCAAGAGAAAACAGGGGGACCTACGAGCAGTACTTC. Amino acid sequence: CASSPRENRGTYEQYF.

The rearrangement links TRBV5-1 to TRBJ2-6; possible D gene TRBD1, 6 bases. The CDR3 consists of 15 residues. Trimming took off 5 bases at V and 2 bases at J, with 11 bases between the two ends. Germline V gene sequence: CDR1 SGHRS, CDR2 YFSETQ. The CDR3 region has the DNA TGCGCCAGCAGACATACAGGGACTGGGGCCAACGTCCTGACTTTC. It encodes CASRHTGTGANVLTF.

The chain links TRBV12-3 or TRBV12-4 to TRBJ2-3; the D gene is possibly TRBD2 (6 bases). This CDR3 comprises 13 residues. Trimming took 6 bases from V and 5 from J, leaving 12 bases between them. As DNA, the CDR3 is TGTGCCAGCAGCCCATGGGGGGAAGATACGCAGTATTTT. The encoded protein is CASSPWGEDTQYF.

Comments on this clone: This sample includes further DNA sequences coding for the same CDR3. The rearrangement joins TRBV11-2 to TRBJ2-7, with a possible D match to TRBD2 (5 bases). V lost 5 bases, J lost 2 bases, and 10 bases lay in between. This CDR3 contains 13 residues. Germline V gene sequence: CDR1 SGHAT, CDR2 FQNNGV. The CDR3 coding sequence is TGTGCCAGCAGCCCGACGGGAACCTACGAGCAGTACTTC. This encodes CASSPTGTYEQYF.

J is TRBJ2-7 and V is TRBV14; no clear D gene. The V and J ends lost 2 bases and 2 bases respectively, with 7 bases between them. This CDR3 has 13 residues. CDR1 and CDR2 (germline): SGHDN, FVKESK. The CDR3 region is CASSQNLAYEQYF. For the CDR3, the DNA is TGTGCCAGCAGCCAAAATCTAGCCTACGAGCAGTACTTC.